Sequencing of this TCR beta chain was carried out in a study of T cell responses to AZD1222 COVID-19 vaccine. Study-wide results and caveats: Without day 14 samples, only post-peak T cell repertoires were studied. Within unmutated variant regions lay the reported targets of nearly half of spike-specific TCRs. Most donors were white British and more were female, and clonal diversity was possibly underestimated.

V dropped 5 bases and J dropped 4 bases, with 11 bases sitting between them. Per germline, CDR1 SGHTA and CDR2 FQGNSA. CDR3 length: 13 amino acids. TCRdb keeps only in-frame clones here, not all; method: immunoSEQ multiplex PCR. The sample gives roughly 92,000 clones, roughly 89% of which show up once; approximately 5.2% is in the top ten. In the case of this clone: Its antigen is still unknown.

The TCR sequence derives from an adult who received the AZD1222 COVID-19 vaccine. The specimen comprised peripheral blood, sampled 28 days after the second AZD1222 dose. V gene TRBV7-2 combines with J gene TRBJ1-1; no definite D call. For the CDR3, the DNA is TGTGCCAGCAGCCCCTTTGAGGTCACTGAAGCTTTCTTT. Amino acid sequence: CASSPFEVTEAFF.